This passage covers 5 T cell receptor beta chains from one sample sequenced in a study of blood T cell repertoires in COVID-19 (dated by TCRdb to the early 2020s). Libraries were built with the immunoSEQ multiplex PCR assay. The source is immuneACCESS, and TCRdb retained only in-frame sequences with V and J called. Part of the clones is not carried over; for the studies checked, unresolved V genes explain less than half of this, and the remainder is unexplained. The sample has fewer than 400,000 clones on record, over 80% of them singletons. The ten largest clonotypes hold more than 5% of the sample. The material sequenced was PBMCs or T cells enriched from blood (not recorded which). The receptors were gathered from a man aged 30 to 39 who had recovered from COVID-19.

The chain is built from TRBV5-1 and TRBJ1-3; D remains unclear. This CDR3 is built from 14 residues. Trimming took off 0 bases at V and 8 bases at J, with 12 bases between the two ends. Germline-derived CDR1 and CDR2 are SGHRS and YFSETQ. CDR3 sequence (DNA): TGCGCCAGCAGCTTGGGTCAGGACGGGGACACCATATATTTT. Protein: CASSLGQDGDTIYF. Complete variable domain (other parts from reference TRBV5-1 and TRBJ1-3): KAGVTQTPRYLIKTRGQQVTLSCSPISGHRSVSWYQQTPGQGLQFLFEYFSETQRNKGNFPGRFSGRQFSNSRSEMNVSTLELGDSALYLCASSLGQDGDTIYFGEGSWLTVV.

The chain employs TRBV5-6 and TRBJ1-3; D may be TRBD1 (6 bases). CDR3 length equals 14 residues. Germline V CDR1 and CDR2: SGHDT, YYEEEE. Trimming took off 4 bases at V and 4 bases at J, with 12 bases between the two ends. CDR3 nucleotides: TGTGCCAGCAGCGCAGGACAGAAGGGAAACACCATATATTTT. It specifies CASSAGQKGNTIYF.

This chain connects TRBV27 to TRBJ2-3; 8 bases agree with TRBD2. CDR1 and CDR2 from the germline V gene are MNHEY and SMNVEV (reference sequence). V gave up 2 bases and J gave up 2 bases; unmatched junction bases: 3. The CDR3 is 15 amino acids. The CDR3 bases are TGTGCCAGCAGTTTACAGCGGGGGACCACAGATACGCAGTATTTT. Amino acids: CASSLQRGTTDTQYF.

The chain couples TRBV6-2 or TRBV6-3 to TRBJ1-3; a weak D match, TRBD1 (5 bases). Germline assignment: CDR1 MNHEY and CDR2 SVGEGT. The V gene lost 3 bases and the J gene lost 2 bases, with 14 bases spanning the gap. The CDR3 is 16 residues long. This CDR3 is CASSYGRVGAGNTIYF. The CDR3 region has the DNA TGTGCCAGCAGTTATGGCAGGGTTGGTGCTGGAAACACCATATATTTT.

V gene TRBV30 combines with J gene TRBJ1-3; D ambiguous. CDR1 is GTSNPN, CDR2 SVGIG, per germline (reference sequence). CDR3 length: 13 amino acids. V gave up 0 bases and J gave up 9 bases, with 12 bases separating them. The CDR3: CAWSVLEAPTIYF. For the CDR3, the DNA is TGTGCCTGGAGTGTACTAGAGGCCCCCACCATATATTTT.